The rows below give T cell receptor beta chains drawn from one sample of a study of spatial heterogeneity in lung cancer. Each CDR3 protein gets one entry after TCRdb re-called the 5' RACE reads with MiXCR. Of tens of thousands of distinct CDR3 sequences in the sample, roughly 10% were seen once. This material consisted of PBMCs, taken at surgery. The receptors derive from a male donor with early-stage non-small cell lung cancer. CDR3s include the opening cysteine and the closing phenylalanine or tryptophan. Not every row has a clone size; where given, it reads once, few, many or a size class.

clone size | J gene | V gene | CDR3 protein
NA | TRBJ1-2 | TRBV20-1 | CSASPGMAYGYTF
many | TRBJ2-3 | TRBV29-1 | CSVEAGGGHTQYF
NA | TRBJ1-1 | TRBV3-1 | CASSQVEGKAFF
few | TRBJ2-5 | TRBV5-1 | CASTFGGQGYQETQYF
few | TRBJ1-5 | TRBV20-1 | CSASQPGQTYSNQPQHF
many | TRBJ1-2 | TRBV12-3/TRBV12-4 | CASSSGQGGLGGYTF
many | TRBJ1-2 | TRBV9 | CASSPRTGNDGYTF
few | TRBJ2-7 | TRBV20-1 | CSVEGLGYEQYF
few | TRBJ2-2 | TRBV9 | CASSVGGHFDGELFF
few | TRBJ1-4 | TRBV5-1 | CASSPGGWEEKLFF
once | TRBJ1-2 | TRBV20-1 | CSAPLRGGLGYGYTF
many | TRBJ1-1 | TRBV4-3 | CASSQIMNTEAFF
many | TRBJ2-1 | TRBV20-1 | CSAGDRGLGEQFF
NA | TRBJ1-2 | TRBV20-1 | CSARDPGAEVYGYTF
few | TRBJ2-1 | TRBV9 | CASSVVPLGEQFF
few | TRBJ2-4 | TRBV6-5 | CASSRTGTENIQYF
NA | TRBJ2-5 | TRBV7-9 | CASTPENTIAGVQETQYF
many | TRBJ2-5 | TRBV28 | CASREGSQETQYF
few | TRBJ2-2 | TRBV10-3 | CAINSGRATGELFF
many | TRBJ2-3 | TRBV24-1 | CATSDPTSGSFRHTQYF
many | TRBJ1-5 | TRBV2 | CASSEGLGGRNQPQHF
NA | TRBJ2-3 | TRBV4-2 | CASSQGDSDTQYF
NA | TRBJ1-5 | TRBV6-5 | CASSSRRGLGNQSQHF
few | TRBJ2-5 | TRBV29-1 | CSVTGWYQETQYF
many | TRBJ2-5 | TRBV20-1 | CSAVAGAPEETQYF
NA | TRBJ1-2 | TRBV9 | CASSESTGGAVRGYTF
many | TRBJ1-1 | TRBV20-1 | CSARSPLNTEAFF
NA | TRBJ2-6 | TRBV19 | CASTVSGANVLTF
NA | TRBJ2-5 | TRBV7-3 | CASSPRGGGGQETQYF
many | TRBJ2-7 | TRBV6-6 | CASSYLTGSGRYEQYF
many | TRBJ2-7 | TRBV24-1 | CATSEKGNEQYF
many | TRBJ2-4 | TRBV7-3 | CASSPTGGQNIQYF
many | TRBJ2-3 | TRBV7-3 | CASSFGLDGTDTQYF
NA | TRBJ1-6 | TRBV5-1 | CASSLESPGGNSPLHF
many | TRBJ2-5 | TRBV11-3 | CASSLQVQETQYF
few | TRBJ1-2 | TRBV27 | CASSPDRAYGYTF
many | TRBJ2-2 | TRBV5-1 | CASSRGRRNTGELFF
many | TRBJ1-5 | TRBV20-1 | CSVLARGRDNQPQHF